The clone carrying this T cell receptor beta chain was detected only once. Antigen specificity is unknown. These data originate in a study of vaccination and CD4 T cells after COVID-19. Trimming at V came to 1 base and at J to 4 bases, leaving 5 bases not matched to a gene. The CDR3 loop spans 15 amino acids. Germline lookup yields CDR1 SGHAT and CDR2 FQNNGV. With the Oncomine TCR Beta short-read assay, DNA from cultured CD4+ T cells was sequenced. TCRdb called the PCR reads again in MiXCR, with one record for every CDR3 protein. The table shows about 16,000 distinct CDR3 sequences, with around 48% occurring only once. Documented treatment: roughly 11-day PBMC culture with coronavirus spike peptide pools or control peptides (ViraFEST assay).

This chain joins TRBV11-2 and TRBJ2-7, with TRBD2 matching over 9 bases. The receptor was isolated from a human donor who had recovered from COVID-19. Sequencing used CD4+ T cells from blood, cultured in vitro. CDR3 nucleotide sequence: TGTGCCAGCAGCTTAGGTCTGGGACTAGCTTACGAGCAGTACTTC. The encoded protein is CASSLGLGLAYEQYF.